This TCR beta chain derives from a study of T-cell reconstitution after alpha-beta-depleted transplantation in children. Unique molecular identifiers were incorporated during preparation of the TCRbeta library. A single record per CDR3 protein comes from TCRdb applying MiXCR to the PCR reads. The top ten clones hold 11% of a sample with 300,000 to 350,000 distinct CDR3 sequences, 23% of them seen once. This clonotype has more than one count but fewer than ten. The trim removed 4 bases at V and 3 bases at J, leaving 4 bases unmatched. CDR3 length: 14 residues. Sequences were derived from PBMCs, mostly from graft donor cells, sampled 180 days after TCRalphabeta/CD19-depleted stem cell transplant. The chain couples TRBV12-3 or TRBV12-4 to TRBJ2-5, with TRBD2 matching over 8 bases. This clonotype was obtained from a male patient younger than 18 who had a stem cell transplant for acute lymphoblastic leukemia, so the T cells may come from the graft donor. The CDR3 DNA follows: TGTGCCAGCAGTTGGACTAGCATTAAAGAGACCCAGTACTTC. Protein: CASSWTSIKETQYF.